Presented here are 27 T cell receptor beta chains from one specimen sequenced in a study of blood T cell repertoires in COVID-19. The table came from immunoSEQ multiplex PCR; TCRdb's copy has only in-frame clones and leaves some out. Here the sample spans tens of thousands of clones, approximately 80% being singletons. The specimen sequenced was peripheral blood. These receptors all come from a human donor in a cohort sampled during active COVID-19.

The J gene is TRBJ2-2, the V gene TRBV18, with D perhaps matching TRBD1 (5 bases). Trimming pared 4 bases from V and 1 base from J, leaving 7 bases between. This CDR3 has 14 residues. In germline, CDR1 is KGHSH, CDR2 LQKENI. This CDR3 is CASSLGQNTGELFF. CDR3 in DNA: TGTGCCAGCTCACTCGGACAGAACACCGGGGAGCTGTTTTTT.

This chain joins TRBV2 and TRBJ2-4; 7 nucleotides match TRBD2. V lost 6 bases to trimming and J lost 8 bases; unmatched junction nucleotides: 16. Germline assignment: CDR1 SNHLY and CDR2 FYNNEI. The CDR3 contains 16 residues. This CDR3 reads CASSDVRPGLLYIQYF. CDR3 DNA: TGTGCCAGCAGCGACGTTCGGCCGGGACTACTTTACATTCAGTACTTC.

The chain couples TRBV2 to TRBJ2-1; 8 nucleotides line up with TRBD1. This CDR3 has 13 residues. The germline gives CDR1 SNHLY, CDR2 FYNNEI. The V and J ends lost 8 bases and 4 bases, in that order; junction bases with no gene match: 4. The CDR3 DNA reads TGTGCCAGCGACCGGGACAGGTACAATGAGCAGTTCTTC. Translation: CASDRDRYNEQFF.

J is TRBJ1-1 and V is TRBV2, with D possibly matching TRBD1 (6 bases). The CDR3 runs 13 residues. The V gene lost 8 bases and the J gene lost 3 bases, with 13 bases spanning the gap. CDR1 is SNHLY, CDR2 FYNNEI, per germline. The CDR3 protein is CASFLQGYTEAFF. As DNA, the CDR3 is TGTGCCAGCTTCCTCCAGGGGTACACTGAAGCTTTCTTT.

The chain carries TRBV30 and TRBJ2-6; TRBD1 matches at 7 bases. CDR1 is GTSNPN and CDR2 is SVGIG in the germline V gene (reference sequence). CDR3 length equals 15 residues. V was clipped by 4 bases and J by 4 bases; unmatched bases: 7. In DNA, the CDR3 is TGTGCCTGGAACAGGGGAGCCTCCGGGGCCAACGTCCTGACTTTC. It yields the protein CAWNRGASGANVLTF.

This clone was recorded once. This CDR3 reads CASSETGIRQPQHF. In DNA, the CDR3 is TGTGCCAGCAGTGAGACAGGGATACGTCAGCCCCAGCATTTT. The chain carries TRBV2 and TRBJ1-5, with 7 nucleotides matching TRBD1. Germline V gene data show CDR1 as SNHLY and CDR2 as FYNNEI. This CDR3 has 14 residues. The V segment lost 3 bases and the J segment 6 bases; nucleotides outside the gene matches: 5.

This chain joins TRBV7-6 and TRBJ2-2; D is uncertain. The CDR3 covers 12 residues. From germline, CDR1 is SGHVS and CDR2 FNYEAQ. V was pared by 2 bases and J by 6 bases, with 4 bases between. This CDR3 is CASSLFAGELFF. CDR3 DNA: TGTGCCAGCAGCTTATTCGCCGGGGAGCTGTTTTTT.

The gene calls are TRBV29-1 and TRBJ1-2; D unclear. Deletions cut 4 bases from V and 6 bases from J, with 21 bases between. CDR3 size: 15 residues. Germline V CDR1 and CDR2: SQVTM, ANQGSEA. This CDR3 reads CSVVEGTGRRDGYTF. CDR3 coding DNA: TGCAGCGTTGTTGAAGGAACCGGTCGACGGGATGGCTACACCTTC.

The V and J genes are TRBV5-1 and TRBJ2-7; D not resolved. CDR1 and CDR2 from the germline V gene are SGHRS and YFSETQ. The V gene lost 1 base and the J gene lost 2 bases, with 13 bases spanning the gap. The CDR3 totals 15 residues. Here the CDR3 DNA reads TGCGCCAGCAGCTTGACGACGGTGGGCCCCTACGAGCAGTACTTC. Translating gives CASSLTTVGPYEQYF.

The chain combines TRBV15 with TRBJ2-3, with 8 bases aligning to TRBD2. This CDR3 is 16 amino acids long. Germline lookup yields CDR1 LNHNV and CDR2 YYDKDF (reference sequence). V dropped 2 bases and J dropped 6; count of bases not matched to a gene: 10. CDR3 in amino acids: CATSRFRGGLSDTQYF. The CDR3 coding sequence is TGTGCCACCAGCAGATTTCGGGGGGGGCTGTCGGATACGCAGTATTTT.

The chain links TRBV6-6 to TRBJ1-4; D not certain. From germline, CDR1 is MNHNY and CDR2 SVGAGI (reference sequence). The V end lost 6 bases, the J end lost 2 bases, and 10 bases lay between the germline ends. The CDR3 is 14 amino acids. In DNA form, the CDR3 reads TGTGCCAGCAGGGCGGCTGTGACTAATGAAAAACTGTTTTTT. Translating it yields CASRAAVTNEKLFF.

This clone came up a few times. The V call is TRBV4-1, the J call TRBJ1-1; D uncertain. From germline, CDR1 is MGHRA and CDR2 YSYEKL. CDR3 length equals 17 residues. V was clipped by 4 bases and J by 5 bases, with 23 bases between them. CDR3: CASSRTPGGVGGTEAFF. CDR3 in DNA: TGCGCCAGCAGCCGCACCCCCGGCGGGGTAGGAGGGACTGAAGCTTTCTTT.

V usage is TRBV9 and J usage is TRBJ2-3; 8 nucleotides line up with TRBD2. V gave up 2 bases and J gave up 2 bases; unmatched junction bases: 10. This CDR3 comprises 17 residues. Germline CDR1 and CDR2: SGDLS and YYNGEE. In DNA, the CDR3 is TGTGCCAGCAGCGTCCCTGGCGGGGGGACCTTCACAGATACGCAGTATTTT. Its protein is CASSVPGGGTFTDTQYF.

The V call is TRBV19, the J call TRBJ2-1; D not certain. V was pared by 10 bases and J by 9 bases, with 13 bases between. CDR1 LNHDA and CDR2 SQIVND come from the germline V gene (reference sequence). The CDR3 is made up of 11 amino acids. CDR3 loop: CATTGRFEQFF. CDR3 DNA sequence: TGTGCCACTACGGGTAGATTTGAGCAGTTCTTC.

The V gene is TRBV5-1, the J gene TRBJ1-2; weak D call: TRBD1 (5 bases). The CDR3 loop spans 13 amino acids. Trimming took 3 bases from V and 8 from J, leaving 14 bases between them. Germline lookup yields CDR1 SGHRS and CDR2 YFSETQ. CDR3 protein: CASSSGQTWGYTF. The CDR3 region has the DNA TGCGCCAGCAGCTCTGGACAAACGTGGGGCTACACCTTC. Variable domain in full (rest from reference TRBV5-1 and TRBJ1-2): KAGVTQTPRYLIKTRGQQVTLSCSPISGHRSVSWYQQTPGQGLQFLFEYFSETQRNKGNFPGRFSGRQFSNSRSEMNVSTLELGDSALYLCASSSGQTWGYTFGSGTRLTVV.

The CDR3 sequence: CASSPMDRVASPLHF. CDR3 DNA sequence: TGTGCCAGCAGCCCGATGGACAGGGTCGCTTCACCCCTCCACTTT. The chain recombines TRBV7-9 with TRBJ1-6; 8 bases fit TRBD1. This CDR3 contains 15 residues. Germline CDR1 is SEHNR and CDR2 is FQNEAQ (reference sequence). The J segment lost 9 bases and the V segment lost 5 bases, leaving 9 bases of the junction unmatched.

The V gene is TRBV18, the J gene TRBJ1-2, with D possibly matching TRBD1 (6 bases). Germline V gene sequence: CDR1 KGHSH, CDR2 LQKENI. V gave up 9 bases and J gave up 3 bases, with 17 bases separating them. The CDR3 length is 14 residues. CDR3 nucleotide sequence: TGTGCCAGTCACCTTGGGGGCGCTGACTATGGCTACACCTTC. Translation gives CASHLGGADYGYTF.

V usage is TRBV18 and J usage is TRBJ2-1; perhaps TRBD1 as D (6 bases). Germline values: CDR1 KGHSH, CDR2 LQKENI. V lost 0 bases to trimming and J lost 5 bases, with 14 bases between them. The CDR3 length is 16 residues. The CDR3 DNA is TGTGCCAGCTCACCACCCGGACAGCGCCCTAACAATGAGCAGTTCTTC. This encodes CASSPPGQRPNNEQFF.

V is TRBV19 and J is TRBJ1-5; 7 nucleotides match TRBD1. Germline CDR1 is LNHDA and CDR2 is SQIVND (reference sequence). The CDR3 has 15 amino acids. Germline trimming cut 4 bases from V and 2 bases from J; bases unmatched to any gene: 5. As DNA, the CDR3 is TGTGCCAGTAGTACCCTCGGACAGGGCAATCAGCCCCAGCATTTT. It encodes CASSTLGQGNQPQHF.

The V gene is TRBV5-1, the J gene TRBJ1-6; TRBD1 matches at 7 bases. CDR1 and CDR2 (germline): SGHRS, YFSETQ. V lost 2 bases and J lost 7; bases outside the gene matches: 9. CDR3 length: 16 residues. CDR3 coding DNA: TGCGCCAGCAGCTTAGACAGGGCGGCGGAAAATTCACCCCTCCACTTT. Protein: CASSLDRAAENSPLHF.

The V and J genes are TRBV15 and TRBJ1-5; no firm D call. The germline gives CDR1 LNHNV, CDR2 YYDKDF (reference sequence). Trimming pared 0 bases from V and 1 base from J, leaving 7 bases between. The CDR3 is 15 residues long. The CDR3 nucleotides read TGTGCCACCAGCAGAGACCTGAGGAGCAATCAGCCCCAGCATTTT. Translating gives CATSRDLRSNQPQHF.

V usage is TRBV29-1 and J usage is TRBJ2-1, with 8 bases aligning to TRBD2. The CDR3 is made up of 14 amino acids. CDR1 is SQVTM and CDR2 is ANQGSEA in the germline V gene. V shed 6 bases and J 3 bases; nucleotides not matched to a gene: 7. The CDR3: CSVNGGAYYNEQFF. DNA for the CDR3: TGCAGCGTCAACGGGGGGGCATACTACAATGAGCAGTTCTTC.

This sequence joins TRBV9 and TRBJ1-2, with a tentative D call TRBD1 (5 bases). The germline CDR1 and CDR2 sequences are SGDLS and YYNGEE. The CDR3 loop spans 14 amino acids. V lost 0 bases, J lost 2 bases, and 8 bases lay in between. As DNA, the CDR3 is TGTGCCAGCAGCGTAGTTCAGGGAAACTATGGCTACACCTTC. This sequence encodes CASSVVQGNYGYTF.

The chain carries TRBV6-4 and TRBJ2-3; D possibly corresponds to TRBD2 (6 bases). The CDR3 contains 13 residues. The V end lost 5 bases, the J end lost 5 bases, and 11 bases lay between the germline ends. CDR1 and CDR2 from the germline V gene are MRHNA and SNTAGT. The CDR3 sequence is CASSRGGVDTQYF. DNA for the CDR3: TGTGCCAGCAGTCGAGGAGGGGTAGATACGCAGTATTTT.

The gene calls are TRBV5-6 and TRBJ2-7, with a possible D match to TRBD2 (6 bases). In germline, CDR1 is SGHDT, CDR2 YYEEEE. Trimming shortened V by 3 bases and J by 2 bases, and 18 bases separated the two germline ends. The CDR3 length is 16 residues. CDR3 region: CASSSAPGTLTYEQYF. Written as DNA, the CDR3 is TGTGCCAGCAGCTCGGCACCCGGGACTTTGACCTACGAGCAGTACTTC.

The CDR3: CASSLGGTEAKQYF. The CDR3 DNA reads TGTGCCAGCAGTCTCGGAGGGACAGAAGCTAAGCAGTACTTC. This rearrangement joins TRBV7-3 to TRBJ2-7; weak D call: TRBD1 (7 bases). The CDR3 contains 14 residues. Trimming stripped 6 bases from V and 8 bases from J, with 20 bases between. Germline lookup yields CDR1 SGHTA and CDR2 FQGTGA.

The chain recombines TRBV4-1 with TRBJ1-5; unclear D gene. The CDR3 runs to 13 residues. Trimming left V 2 bases short and J 6 bases short, with 8 bases between. Per the germline V gene, CDR1 is MGHRA and CDR2 is YSYEKL. CDR3 in amino acids: CASSQTVSQPQHF. The CDR3 nucleotides are TGCGCCAGCAGCCAAACAGTTAGTCAGCCCCAGCATTTT.